This T cell receptor (beta chain) was captured in a study of blood T cell repertoires in COVID-19. Overall study context: Sources were T cells, B-cell-depleted T cells, or PBMCs; the material itself was cDNA or gDNA.

Per the original methods: Reference gene primer amplification gave estimated nucleated cell counts. Some clones are missing from TCRdb's copy, which holds only in-frame ones; the method was immunoSEQ multiplex PCR. V and J calls and clone size are those listed in that table; D and trimming were worked out from the DNA. The table includes roughly 130,000 clones, 70% to 85% detected once. Germline lookup yields CDR1 SNHLY and CDR2 FYNNEI. The CDR3 has 14 residues. Between the trimmed V and J ends, which lost 3 bases and 5 bases, there was a span of 12 bases. The chain uses TRBV2 and TRBJ2-3, with a tentative D call TRBD1 (6 bases). Sequenced sample: peripheral blood. The TCR was taken from a woman of 80 years or more with acute or convalescent COVID-19. This chain's CDR3 is CASSDRTAQDTQYF. CDR3 coding DNA: TGTGCCAGCAGTGACCGGACAGCTCAAGATACGCAGTATTTT. The variable domain in full, with the rest retrieved from reference TRBV2 and TRBJ2-3, is EPEVTQTPSHQVTQMGQEVILRCVPISNHLYFYWYRQILGQKVEFLVSFYNNEISEKSEIFDDQFSVERPDGSNFTLKIRSTKLEDSAMYFCASSDRTAQDTQYFGPGTRLTVL.